This TCR beta chain stems from a study of blood T cell repertoires in COVID-19. As for the study in general: Researchers got acute and convalescent COVID-19 samples from the United States, Italy and Spain. T cells, B-cell-depleted T cells, or PBMCs provided the cDNA or gDNA that served as material.

In the original analysis: From reference gene primer amplification, estimates of nucleated cell counts were derived. The table came from immunoSEQ multiplex PCR; TCRdb's copy has only in-frame clones and leaves some out. V and J calls plus clone size are reproduced from that table; the DNA served to infer D and trimming. The sample gives hundreds of thousands of clones, 85% to 90% of which show up once; around 6% is in the top ten. Per the germline V gene, CDR1 is SGHDT and CDR2 is YYEEEE. Germline trimming cut 4 bases from V and 0 bases from J; bases unmatched to any gene: 8. CDR3 length: 16 amino acids. Seattle's enrolled individuals joined amid active infection and were then monitored longitudinally.

The chain has TRBV5-6 and TRBJ2-5, with 8 bases fitting TRBD1. The sample was peripheral blood. The receptor's source is a woman between 45 and 60 years old with COVID-19, enrolled during active disease. CDR3 loop: CASSLWKTGDQETQYF. CDR3 bases: TGTGCCAGCAGCCTATGGAAGACAGGGGACCAAGAGACCCAGTACTTC.